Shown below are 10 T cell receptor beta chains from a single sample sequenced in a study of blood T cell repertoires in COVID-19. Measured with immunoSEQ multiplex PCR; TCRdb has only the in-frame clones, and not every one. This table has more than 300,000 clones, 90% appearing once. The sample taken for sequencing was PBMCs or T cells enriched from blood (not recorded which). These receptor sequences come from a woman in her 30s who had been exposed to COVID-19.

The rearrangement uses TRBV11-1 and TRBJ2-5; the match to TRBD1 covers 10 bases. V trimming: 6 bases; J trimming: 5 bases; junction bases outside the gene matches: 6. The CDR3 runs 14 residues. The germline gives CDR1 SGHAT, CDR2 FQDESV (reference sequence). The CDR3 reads CASRGTGVSETQYF. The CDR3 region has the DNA TGTGCCAGCAGGGGGACAGGGGTTTCGGAGACCCAGTACTTC.

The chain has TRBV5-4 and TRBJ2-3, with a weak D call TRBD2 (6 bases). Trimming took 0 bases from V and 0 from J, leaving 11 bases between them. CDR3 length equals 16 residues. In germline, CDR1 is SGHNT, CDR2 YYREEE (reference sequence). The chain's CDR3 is CASSLATSRSTDTQYF. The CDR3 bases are TGTGCCAGCAGCTTGGCGACTAGTAGGAGCACAGATACGCAGTATTTT. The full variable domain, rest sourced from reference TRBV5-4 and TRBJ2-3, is ETGVTQSPTHLIKTRGQQVTLRCSSQSGHNTVSWYQQALGQGPQFIFQYYREEENGRGNFPPRFSGLQFPNYSSELNVNALELDDSALYLCASSLATSRSTDTQYFGPGTRLTVL.

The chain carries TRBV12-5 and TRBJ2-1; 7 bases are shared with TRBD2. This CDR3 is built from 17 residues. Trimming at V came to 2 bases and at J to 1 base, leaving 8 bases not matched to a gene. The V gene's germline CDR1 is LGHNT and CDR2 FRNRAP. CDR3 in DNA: TGTGCTAGTGGTTTGTTATCCGGGGAGGGGTCCTACAATGAGCAGTTCTTC. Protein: CASGLLSGEGSYNEQFF.

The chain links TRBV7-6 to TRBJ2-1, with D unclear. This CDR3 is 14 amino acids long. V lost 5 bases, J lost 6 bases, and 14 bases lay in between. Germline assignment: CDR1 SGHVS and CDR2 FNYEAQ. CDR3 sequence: CASSRGHLSNEQFF. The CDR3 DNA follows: TGTGCCAGCAGCCGCGGCCACCTTAGCAATGAGCAGTTCTTC. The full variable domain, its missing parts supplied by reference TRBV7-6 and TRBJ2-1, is GAGVSQSPRYKVTKRGQDVALRCDPISGHVSLYWYRQALGQGPEFLTYFNYEAQQDKSGLPNDRFSAERPEGSISTLTIQRTEQRDSAMYRCASSRGHLSNEQFFGPGTRLTVL.

Here the CDR3 reads CASSVGPPNTGELFF. CDR3 nucleotide sequence: TGTGCCAGCAGCGTAGGGCCACCGAACACCGGGGAGCTGTTTTTT. J is TRBJ2-2 and V is TRBV9; D uncertain. Trimming took off 0 bases at V and 0 bases at J, with 6 bases between the two ends. This CDR3 is built from 15 residues. Germline V gene lookup returns CDR1 SGDLS and CDR2 YYNGEE. Using reference TRBV9 and TRBJ2-2 for the parts outside the CDR3, the full variable domain is DSGVTQTPKHLITATGQRVTLRCSPRSGDLSVYWYQQSLDQGLQFLIQYYNGEERAKGNILERFSAQQFPDLHSELNLSSLELGDSALYFCASSVGPPNTGELFFGEGSRLTVL.

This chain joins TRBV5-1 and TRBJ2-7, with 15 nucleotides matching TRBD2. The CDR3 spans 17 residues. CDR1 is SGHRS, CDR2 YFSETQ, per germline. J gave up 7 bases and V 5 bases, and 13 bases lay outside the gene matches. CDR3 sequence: CASSPPGLAGGLTEQYF. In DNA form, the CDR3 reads TGCGCCAGCAGTCCCCCGGGACTAGCGGGGGGCCTGACGGAGCAGTACTTC.

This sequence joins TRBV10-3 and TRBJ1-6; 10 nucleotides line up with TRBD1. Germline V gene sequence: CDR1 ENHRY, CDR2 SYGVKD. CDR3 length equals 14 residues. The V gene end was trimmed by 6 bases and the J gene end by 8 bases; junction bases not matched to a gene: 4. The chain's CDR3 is CAIRGTGVDSPLHF. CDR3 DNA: TGTGCCATCAGGGGGACAGGGGTTGATTCACCCCTCCACTTT.

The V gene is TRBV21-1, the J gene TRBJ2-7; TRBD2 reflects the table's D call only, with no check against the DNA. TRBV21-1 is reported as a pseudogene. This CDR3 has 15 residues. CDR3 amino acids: CASSSHRGGGYEQYF. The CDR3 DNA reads TGTGCCAGCAGCAGCCACCGGGGCGGGGGCTACGAGCAGTACTTC.

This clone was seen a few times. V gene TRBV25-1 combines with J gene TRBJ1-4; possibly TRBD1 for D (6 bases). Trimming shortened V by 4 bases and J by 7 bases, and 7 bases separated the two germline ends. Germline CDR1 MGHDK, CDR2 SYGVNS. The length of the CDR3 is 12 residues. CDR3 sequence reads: CASSGQAEKLFF. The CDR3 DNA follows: TGTGCCAGCAGTGGACAGGCTGAAAAACTGTTTTTT. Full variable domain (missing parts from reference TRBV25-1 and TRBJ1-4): EADIYQTPRYLVIGTGKKITLECSQTMGHDKMYWYQQDPGMELHLIHYSYGVNSTEKGDLSSESTVSRIRTEHFPLTLESARPSHTSQYLCASSGQAEKLFFGSGTQLSVL.

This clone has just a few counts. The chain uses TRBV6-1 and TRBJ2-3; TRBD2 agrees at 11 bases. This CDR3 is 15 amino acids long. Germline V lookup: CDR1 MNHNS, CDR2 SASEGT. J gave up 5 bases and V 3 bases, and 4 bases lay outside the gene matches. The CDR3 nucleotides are TGTGCCAGCAGTGAGGGACTAGCGGAAATAGATACGCAGTATTTT. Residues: CASSEGLAEIDTQYF.